Detailed here is one T cell receptor beta chain. Its antigen is not identified. Every single donor gave one heparinised blood draw, and these averaged roughly 100 mL. Investigators reverse transcribed all isolated RNA, so they sequenced expressed TCRB transcripts. Profiling relied on immunoSEQ multiplex PCR, and the TCRdb table lists in-frame clones only, not all of them. This sample has under 300,000 clones, with around 9.9% found just once. This sample stems from a study of beta chain features in type 1 diabetes. General study results and limits: Moderate but significant shortening of TCRB CDR3s was recorded in all four CD4+ subsets from Type 1 diabetes patients. Within patients, naive, central memory and Treg TCRB repertoires seemed more similar than within healthy donors.

The TCR was taken from a man in his thirties or forties with type 1 diabetes. The sample taken for sequencing was naive CD4+ T cells from blood.

CDR3 in DNA: TGCGCCAGCAGCCAAGAGTACGGCGGGAATGAAAAACTGTTTTTT. It specifies CASSQEYGGNEKLFF. This chain links TRBV4-3 with TRBJ1-4; no firm D call. V was trimmed by 0 bases and J by 5 bases, leaving 10 bases between them. CDR3 length equals 15 residues. Germline assignment: CDR1 LGHNA and CDR2 YSLEER.